The sequence of this T cell receptor (beta chain) was determined in a study of human T cells and chemical hapten exposure. Overall study: For the roughly 23-week duration of the study, patients were given weekly doses of diphenylcyclopropenone on the scalp. Study-wide findings and caveats: Clustering by CDR3 similarity yielded significantly more large clusters from expanded TCRs than controls.

Time point defined: patch test 2, 6 weeks after DPC sensitization. The sample's treatment: therapeutic diphenylcyclopropenone sensitization with weekly scalp DPC. Germline loops: CDR1 DFQATT, CDR2 SNEGSKA (reference sequence). V gave up 8 bases and J gave up 5 bases, with 20 bases separating them. CDR3 length equals 14 residues. This clonotype was found many times. Its matching antigen is unknown. TCRdb independently ran MiXCR on the RACE reads; one entry per CDR3 protein. Among roughly 380,000 distinct CDR3 sequences listed, nearly 6.5% were seen once. V usage is TRBV20-1 and J usage is TRBJ2-3; D is possibly TRBD2 (7 bases). This sequence was found in a woman aged 18 to 35 with alopecia areata. Some clones in this sample may be carry-over from other donors' samples. Sequenced material: whole blood, taken in connection with sensitization to the hapten diphenylcyclopropenone (DPC). CDR3 bases: TGCAGTCCTTTGCCGGGGGGCCAGGGAGATACGCAGTATTTT. Translating it yields CSPLPGGQGDTQYF.